These T cell receptor beta chains were read from a single sample in a study of CD4 T cells in relation to SARS-CoV-2 and coronaviruses. Antigen specificity for these receptors is unknown. Data came from immunoSEQ multiplex PCR; TCRdb stores just in-frame clones and leaves some out. The sample has around 30,000 clones, under 80% seen once; the top ten hold nearly 3.5%. The material sequenced was memory CD4+ T cells from PBMCs, cultured in vitro. The receptors shown here come from an adult with COVID-19. The CDR3 runs from the conserved cysteine through the conserved F or W. D genes are given only for firm matches. Some rows have no size entry. The others give once, few or many, or a class for an expanded clone.

CDR3 DNA | CDR3 protein | V gene | clone size | J gene | D gene
TGTGCCAGCAGTGAGGGGGGTGGCGGGAGGACCTACTACGAGCAGTACTTC | CASSEGGGGRTYYEQYF | TRBV2 | - | TRBJ2-7 | TRBD2
TGTGCCAGCAGCCGGAGGGACCTTGGACAGGGGGCCTACGAGCAGTACTTC | CASSRRDLGQGAYEQYF | TRBV5-6 | - | TRBJ2-7 | TRBD1
TGTGCCAGCAGTGTTGGACAGGGGATTGGCTACACCTTC | CASSVGQGIGYTF | TRBV25-1 | - | TRBJ1-2 | TRBD1
TGTGCCAGCACTGGCCTAGCGCCAGATACGCAGTATTTT | CASTGLAPDTQYF | TRBV28 | - | TRBJ2-3 | -
TGTGCCAGCTCCCCAGTTCGGGGGGACACCGGGGAGCTGTTTTTT | CASSPVRGDTGELFF | TRBV18 | - | TRBJ2-2 | TRBD2
TGTGCCAGCAGCATTGGGACTCCCCCCTACGAGCAGTACTTC | CASSIGTPPYEQYF | TRBV9 | - | TRBJ2-7 | -
TGTGCCTGGAGTGTATTGTTCGGGACTAGCGGAGGTTACAATGAGCAGTTCTTC | CAWSVLFGTSGGYNEQFF | TRBV30 | - | TRBJ2-1 | TRBD2
TGTGCCAGCAGTTTGGGAACCGGGACAGGGAATAGGGCTTTCTTT | CASSLGTGTGNRAFF | TRBV27 | few | TRBJ1-1 | TRBD1
TGTGCCAGCTCACCAAACAGGGAATCATTCTATGGCTACACCTTC | CASSPNRESFYGYTF | TRBV18 | - | TRBJ1-2 | -
TGTGCCAGCAGGGGGACAGGGGGCAGTGAGCAGTTCTTC | CASRGTGGSEQFF | TRBV6-5 | once | TRBJ2-1 | TRBD1
TGTGCCAGCAGCTTCTCAGGGGGAAATCAGCCCCAGCATTTT | CASSFSGGNQPQHF | TRBV7-9 | - | TRBJ1-5 | TRBD1
TGTGCCAGCAGTTACTCGAGCCAGGAACACGGGGAGCTGTTTTTT | CASSYSSQEHGELFF | TRBV6-5 | - | TRBJ2-2 | -
TGCGCCAGCAGTCAATCGTATGGTGGGGATCATAAAGAGACCCAGTACTTC | CASSQSYGGDHKETQYF | TRBV23-1 | - | TRBJ2-5 | -
TGTGCCAGCAGCTACGGGACTAGCAAACGCAATGAGCAGTTCTTC | CASSYGTSKRNEQFF | TRBV11-2 | - | TRBJ2-1 | TRBD2
TGTGCCAGCTCACCCTCGGGACTTACACAAGAGACCCAGTACTTC | CASSPSGLTQETQYF | TRBV18 | - | TRBJ2-5 | -
TGTGCCAGCTCGTCTAACAGGGCCAGCCGGACAGATACGCAGTATTTT | CASSSNRASRTDTQYF | TRBV18 | - | TRBJ2-3 | -
TGTGCCAGCTCACGAAGAACAGGGGACACTGAAGCTTTCTTT | CASSRRTGDTEAFF | TRBV18 | - | TRBJ1-1 | TRBD1
TGTGCCAGCAGTGATCTGGCGGTTCGGCAGTTCTTC | CASSDLAVRQFF | TRBV6-1 | - | TRBJ2-1 | -
TGTGAGACCGGGACAGGGGGCACAGATACGCAGTATTTT | CETGTGGTDTQYF | TRBV5-4 | few | TRBJ2-3 | TRBD1
TGTGCCAGCAGCCTCCTCGAGTTCGGTACGCAGTATTTT | CASSLLEFGTQYF | TRBV9 | - | TRBJ2-3 | -
TGTGCCAGCAGACAGGATCAGTATGGCTACACCTTC | CASRQDQYGYTF | TRBV28 | - | TRBJ1-2 | -